This entry concerns a single TCR beta chain. The clone's antigen remains unknown. No base qualities exist here, and no much larger clone lies one base off it. The library was made by the immunoSEQ multiplex PCR assay. In TCRdb, the immuneACCESS table is reduced to in-frame sequences with V and J assigned. These tables do not hold every clone; where another copy was compared, an unresolved V gene accounts for under half, and the others remain unexplained. Within this sample are roughly 86,000 clones, with 90% of them counted one time only. Jointly, the top ten make up about 4% of the sample. Counted from cysteine to phenylalanine, this CDR3 has 15 amino acids. The entry retains the CDR3 DNA only, 45 bases that are in frame from base 1. CDR1 and CDR2 (SGHTA, FQGTGA) derive from the germline V gene. The junction shows trimming of 5 bases on V and 1 base on J, plus 15 bases between the germline ends. The source of the sample is a study of control samples from healthy donors and cancer patients (dated by TCRdb to about 2020).

The chain uses TRBV7-3 and TRBJ2-7; the D gene cannot be resolved reliably. The material sequenced was blood. The TCR was taken from a woman aged 18-29 years in good health. The sequenced DNA is TGTGCCAGCAGCCCCGTACAGACATCTTCCTACGAGCAGTACTTC. This is translated as CASSPVQTSSYEQYF.